A selection of T cell receptor beta chains follows, all from one sample in a study of response to subunit inactivated influenza vaccine. TCRdb reprocessed the RT-PCR reads with MiXCR, giving one entry per CDR3 protein. The data show about 480,000 distinct CDR3 sequences, with over 9.5% seen just once and around 12% held by the top ten. Sequences were derived from PBMCs from blood, sampled about 40 days after vaccination. Receptors originate from a man in his fifties or sixties who received an inactivated influenza vaccine. Each CDR3 is given with its conserved first and last residue. A D gene is named only where the DNA matches it firmly. Where a row states a size, it is once, few, many or the class of an expanded clone; other rows omit it.

d_call	cdr3_length	v_call	clone_size	j_call	cdr3_aa	cdr3_nt
.	14	TRBV12-3/TRBV12-4	.	TRBJ1-1	CASSLGTVYTEAFF	TGTGCCAGCAGTTTGGGGACGGTTTACACTGAAGCTTTCTTT
TRBD2	15	TRBV20-1	few	TRBJ2-1	CSAPRVAGAYNEQFF	TGCAGTGCTCCGAGGGTGGCGGGGGCCTACAATGAGCAGTTCTTC
.	14	TRBV7-9	.	TRBJ2-7	CASSLGESAYEQYF	TGTGCCAGCAGCTTAGGGGAATCAGCCTACGAGCAGTACTTC
.	12	TRBV29-1	.	TRBJ2-3	CSALTHTDTQYF	TGCAGCGCCTTGACCCACACAGATACGCAGTATTTT
.	15	TRBV12-3/TRBV12-4	many	TRBJ2-3	CASSFSTSFLDTQYF	TGTGCCAGCAGTTTCTCGACTAGTTTTCTGGATACGCAGTATTTT
.	17	TRBV5-1	.	TRBJ2-2	CASSSFGASAGTGELFF	TGCGCCAGCAGCTCCTTCGGGGCTAGCGCAGGCACCGGGGAGCTGTTTTTT
TRBD1	16	TRBV6-2/TRBV6-3	few	TRBJ2-3	CASSSGTGGLGDTQYF	TGTGCCAGCAGTTCCGGGACAGGGGGCCTCGGAGATACGCAGTATTTT
.	14	TRBV28	.	TRBJ2-7	CASRSGTLIYEQYF	TGTGCCAGCAGGTCCGGGACCTTAATTTACGAGCAGTACTTC
.	14	TRBV6-5	many	TRBJ2-7	CASSSPGTNSRQYF	TGTGCCAGCAGTTCTCCCGGGACCAATTCAAGGCAGTACTTC
TRBD1	15	TRBV24-1	many	TRBJ2-7	CATSETGTGGNEQYF	TGTGCCACCAGTGAAACCGGGACAGGGGGGAACGAGCAGTACTTC
TRBD2	14	TRBV7-9	few	TRBJ2-1	CASSSRTRSNEQFF	TGTGCCAGCAGCTCGCGGACTAGAAGCAATGAGCAGTTCTTC
TRBD2	18	TRBV5-1	.	TRBJ2-1	CASSLSVAGKTLYNEQFF	TGCGCCAGCAGCTTATCGGTAGCGGGGAAGACCCTTTACAATGAGCAGTTCTTC